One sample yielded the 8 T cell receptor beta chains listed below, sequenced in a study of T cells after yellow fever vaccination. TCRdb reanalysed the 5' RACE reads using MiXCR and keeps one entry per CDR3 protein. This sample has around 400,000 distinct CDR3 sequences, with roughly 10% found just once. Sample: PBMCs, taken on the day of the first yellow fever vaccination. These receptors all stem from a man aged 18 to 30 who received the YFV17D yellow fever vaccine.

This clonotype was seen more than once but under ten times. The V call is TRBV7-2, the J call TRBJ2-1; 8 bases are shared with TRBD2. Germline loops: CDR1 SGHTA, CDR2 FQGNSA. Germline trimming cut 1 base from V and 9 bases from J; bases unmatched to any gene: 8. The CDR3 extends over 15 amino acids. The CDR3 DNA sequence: TGTGCCAGCAGCTTAGGCTCCAGCGGGGGTAGTGAGCAGTTCTTC. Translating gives CASSLGSSGGSEQFF. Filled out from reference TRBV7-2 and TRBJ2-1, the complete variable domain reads GAGVSQSPSNKVTEKGKDVELRCDPISGHTALYWYRQSLGQGLEFLIYFQGNSAPDKSGLPSDRFSAERTGGSVSTLTIQRTQQEDSAVYLCASSLGSSGGSEQFFGPGTRLTVL.

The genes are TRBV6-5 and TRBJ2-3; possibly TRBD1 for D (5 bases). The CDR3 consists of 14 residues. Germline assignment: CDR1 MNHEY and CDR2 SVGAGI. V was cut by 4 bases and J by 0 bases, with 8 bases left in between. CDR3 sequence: CASSLQVSTDTQYF. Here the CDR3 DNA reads TGTGCCAGCAGTTTACAGGTTAGCACAGATACGCAGTATTTT.

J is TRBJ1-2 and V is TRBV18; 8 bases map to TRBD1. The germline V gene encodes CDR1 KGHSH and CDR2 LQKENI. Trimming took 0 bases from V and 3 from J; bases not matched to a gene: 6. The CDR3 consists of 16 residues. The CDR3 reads CASSPPGQEVYYGYTF. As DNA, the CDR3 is TGTGCCAGCTCACCACCGGGACAGGAGGTTTACTATGGCTACACCTTC.

CDR3 DNA sequence: TGTGCCAGCAGCCCGAGGGGTGTAGAGACCCAGTACTTC. Translating gives CASSPRGVETQYF. This sequence joins TRBV7-3 and TRBJ2-5; D may be TRBD1 or TRBD2 (5 bases each). Germline CDR1 is SGHTA and CDR2 is FQGTGA. The CDR3 extends over 13 amino acids. Trimming left V 5 bases short and J 4 bases short, with 11 bases between.

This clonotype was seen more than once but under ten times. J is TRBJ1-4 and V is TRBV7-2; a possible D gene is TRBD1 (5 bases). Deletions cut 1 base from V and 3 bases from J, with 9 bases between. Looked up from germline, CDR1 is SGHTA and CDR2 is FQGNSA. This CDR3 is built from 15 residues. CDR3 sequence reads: CASSLVWGANEKLFF. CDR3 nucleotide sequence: TGTGCCAGCAGCTTAGTGTGGGGGGCTAATGAAAAACTGTTTTTT. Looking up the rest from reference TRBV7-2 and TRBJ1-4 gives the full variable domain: GAGVSQSPSNKVTEKGKDVELRCDPISGHTALYWYRQSLGQGLEFLIYFQGNSAPDKSGLPSDRFSAERTGGSVSTLTIQRTQQEDSAVYLCASSLVWGANEKLFFGSGTQLSVL.

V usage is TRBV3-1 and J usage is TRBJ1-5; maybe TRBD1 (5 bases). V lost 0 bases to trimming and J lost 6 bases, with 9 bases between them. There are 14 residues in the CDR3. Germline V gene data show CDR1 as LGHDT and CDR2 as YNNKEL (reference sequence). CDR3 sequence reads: CASSQDGGGQPQHF. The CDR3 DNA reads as TGTGCCAGCAGCCAAGATGGGGGGGGTCAGCCCCAGCATTTT.

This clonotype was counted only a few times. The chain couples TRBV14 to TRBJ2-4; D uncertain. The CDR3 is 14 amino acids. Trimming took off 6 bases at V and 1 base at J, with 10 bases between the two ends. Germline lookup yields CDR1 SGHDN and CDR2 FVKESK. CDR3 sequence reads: CASSRQVAKNIQYF. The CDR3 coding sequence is TGTGCCAGCAGTCGCCAGGTGGCCAAAAACATTCAGTACTTC.

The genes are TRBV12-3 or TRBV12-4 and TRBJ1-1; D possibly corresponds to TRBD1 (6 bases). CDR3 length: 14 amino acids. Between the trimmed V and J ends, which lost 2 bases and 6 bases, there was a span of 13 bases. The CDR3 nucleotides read TGTGCCAGCAGTTTAATGCGGGACAAGGCTGAAGCTTTCTTT. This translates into CASSLMRDKAEAFF.